This TCR beta chain was obtained from a study of T-cell reconstitution after alpha-beta-depleted transplantation in children. Overall study findings and caveats: Reported findings indicate that, about two months after transplant, alpha-beta T cells came from several hundred expanded clones, which were derived from non-depleted graft cells. Among T cells one year after transplant, newly produced cells accounted for most counts and diversity. Recipient T cells and thymic progenitors that survived gave rise to the high TCRbeta diversity observed at day 60 in some patients.

This CDR3 has 13 residues. V dropped 6 bases and J dropped 6; count of bases not matched to a gene: 7. Germline CDR1 is DFQATT and CDR2 is SNEGSKA (reference sequence). This clonotype appeared a few times. Its antigen is unidentified. Preparation of the TCRbeta library involved a method that used unique molecular identifiers. TCRdb reprocessed the PCR reads via MiXCR and lists one record per CDR3 protein. The table records around 960,000 distinct CDR3 sequences, about 31% of them present only once. The sequence came from a boy in the first two years of life who had a stem cell transplant for SCID, so the T cells may come from the graft donor. The rearrangement joins TRBV20-1 to TRBJ2-3; TRBD1 aligns across 9 bases. Specimen: PBMCs, mostly from graft donor cells, collected 360 days after TCRalphabeta/CD19-depleted stem cell transplant. The DNA for the CDR3 is TGCAGTGCAAAACAGGGGGCATACGATACGCAGTATTTT. Amino acid sequence: CSAKQGAYDTQYF.